This TCR beta chain is drawn from a study of blood T cells in healthy people across ages (dated by TCRdb to about 2015). The study in broad terms: In model experiments, template switching captured about one uniquely barcoded TCR beta cDNA molecule for every two T cells. The study measured age-related changes in TCR beta repertoire diversity using deep sequencing normalized with unique cDNA molecular identifiers. Four age groups were formed from the donors: young (average about 16 years), middle-aged (approximately 41), aged (about 62) and long-lived (approximately 80). To avoid experimental bias, donors of different ages were distributed randomly across sequencing lanes. For two donors (one aged 18 to 29 and one aged 80 or older), the study analyzed two additional independent replicas of 1 million unique cDNA reads from the same blood draw.

A few counts support this clonotype. Its recognized antigen is unknown. Within one base of it there is no much larger clone, and no base qualities were kept. The CDR3 runs 16 amino acids, cysteine and phenylalanine included. CDR3 DNA is the only sequence kept; it has 48 bases, read in frame from the first base. Receptors were amplified or captured by 5' RACE. Instrument on record: Illumina HiSeq 2500. A second roughly 6 to 11 cycle PCR used a sample-barcoded 5' primer and a J-beta primer mix. A template-switch 5' adaptor carrying 12 random nucleotides introduced a unique molecular identifier onto each TCR beta cDNA molecule. At least 2.5 million CDR3-containing paired-end reads were obtained from each sample. The Mint cDNA synthesis kit, primed by a TRBC-specific oligonucleotide, was used to synthesize first-strand cDNA from all RNA. Following uracil-DNA glycosylase treatment, a first 18-cycle PCR with universal primers M1SS and BC2_uni_R was performed on all cDNA. Concerning the study's data processing: For normalization, 1 million high-quality reads were randomly selected from each sample, with every read carrying a distinct molecular identifier. Instead of being binned into consensus sequences, reads that shared molecular identifiers were thrown out. MiTCR, set to a Q25 quality threshold and the strictest error-elimination algorithm, was used for CDR3 identification, clonotype clustering and error correction. A nonparametric unseen species model with Euler transformation was used to estimate lower-bound total TCR beta diversity. TCRdb passed the public sequencing reads through fastp at Q25 and MiXCR, retaining productive beta sequences. One record per CDR3 amino acid sequence lists the most common genes and DNA. The V and J calls reflect TCRdb's pipeline rather than the authors' work. Within this sample are 800,000 to 1,000,000 distinct CDR3 sequences, with around 48% of them counted one time only. The ten biggest clones cover roughly 13% of the sample.

The full study reports these points: Compared with the aged group, the long-lived group had more naive CD4+ T cells, fewer expanded clones and increased TCR diversity, suggesting age selection. Conclusive comparison of naive and antigen-experienced compartments was prevented by the profiling of bulk unsorted PBMCs. Estimates of total diversity based on one million sequenced T cells were considered lower bounds and underestimates. Because the CMV infection status of the donors was unknown, age-related changes in expanded clonotypes may potentially have been confounded. As age increased, observed TCR beta diversity per million T cells dropped in a roughly linear way, and a significant reduction was already evident by age about 40. A strong correlation was found between observed TCR beta diversity and the percentage of naive T cells measured by flow cytometry.

The donors were about 40 Caucasian individuals from Russia, aged 6 to 90 years, who were systemically healthy. Each donor gave around 9.9 milliliters of peripheral blood, collected into EDTA-treated Vacutainer tubes. Ficoll-Paque density-gradient centrifugation was used to isolate PBMCs, with at least 7 million per sample. Trizol reagent was used to extract total RNA from PBMCs, with at least 5 micrograms per sample. Naive CD45RAhigh/CD27high T cell percentages were measured by flow cytometry on a PBMC aliquot from every donor. The sequence came from a man aged 25 to 40 in good health. Material: blood. The chain links TRBV21-1 with TRBJ2-5. TRBV21-1 corresponds to a pseudogene. The CDR3 reads as follows: CASSKEKRSAQETQYF. The nucleotide sequence is given as TGTGCCAGCAGCAAAGAGAAAAGGAGCGCTCAAGAGACCCAGTACTTC.